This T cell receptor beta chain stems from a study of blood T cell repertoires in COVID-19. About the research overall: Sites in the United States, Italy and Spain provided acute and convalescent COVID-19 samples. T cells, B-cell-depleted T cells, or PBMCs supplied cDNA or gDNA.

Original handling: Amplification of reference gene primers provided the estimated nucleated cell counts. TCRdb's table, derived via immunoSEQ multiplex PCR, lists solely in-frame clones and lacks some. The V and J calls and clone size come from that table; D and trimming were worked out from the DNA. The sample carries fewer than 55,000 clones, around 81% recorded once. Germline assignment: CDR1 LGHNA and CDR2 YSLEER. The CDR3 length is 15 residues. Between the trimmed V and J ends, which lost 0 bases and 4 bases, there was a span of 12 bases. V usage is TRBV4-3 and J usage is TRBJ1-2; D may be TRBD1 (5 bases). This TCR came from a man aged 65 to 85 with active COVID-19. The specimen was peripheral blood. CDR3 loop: CASSQDRTGPYGYTF. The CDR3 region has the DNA TGCGCCAGCAGCCAAGATCGAACAGGTCCCTATGGCTACACCTTC.